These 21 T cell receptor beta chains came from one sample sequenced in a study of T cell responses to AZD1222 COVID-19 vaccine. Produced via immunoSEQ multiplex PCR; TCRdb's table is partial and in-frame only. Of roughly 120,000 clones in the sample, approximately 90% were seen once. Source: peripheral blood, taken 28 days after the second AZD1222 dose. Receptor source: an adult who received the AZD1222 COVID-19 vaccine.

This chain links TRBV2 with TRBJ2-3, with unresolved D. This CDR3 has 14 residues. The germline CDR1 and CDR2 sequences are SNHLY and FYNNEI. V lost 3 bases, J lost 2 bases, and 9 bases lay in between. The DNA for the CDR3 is TGTGCCAGCAGTGACAGGAGAAACACAGATACGCAGTATTTT. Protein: CASSDRRNTDTQYF.

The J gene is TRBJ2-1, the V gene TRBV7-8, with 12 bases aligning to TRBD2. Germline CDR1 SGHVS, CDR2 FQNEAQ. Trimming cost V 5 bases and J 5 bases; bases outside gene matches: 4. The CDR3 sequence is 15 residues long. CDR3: CASSLGLAGNNEQFF. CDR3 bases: TGTGCCAGCAGCCTCGGACTAGCGGGAAACAATGAGCAGTTCTTC.

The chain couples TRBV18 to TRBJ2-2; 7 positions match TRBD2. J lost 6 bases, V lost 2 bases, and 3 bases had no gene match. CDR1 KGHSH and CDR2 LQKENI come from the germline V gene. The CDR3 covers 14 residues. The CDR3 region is CASSPASGAGELFF. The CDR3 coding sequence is TGTGCCAGCTCACCAGCTAGCGGTGCCGGGGAGCTGTTTTTT.

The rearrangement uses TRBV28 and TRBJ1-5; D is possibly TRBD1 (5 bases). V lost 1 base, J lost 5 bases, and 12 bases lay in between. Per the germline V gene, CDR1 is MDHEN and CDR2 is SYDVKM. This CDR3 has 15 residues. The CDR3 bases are TGTGCCAGCAGTTTATCCAGGGCGAGGGATCAGCCCCAGCATTTT. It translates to CASSLSRARDQPQHF.

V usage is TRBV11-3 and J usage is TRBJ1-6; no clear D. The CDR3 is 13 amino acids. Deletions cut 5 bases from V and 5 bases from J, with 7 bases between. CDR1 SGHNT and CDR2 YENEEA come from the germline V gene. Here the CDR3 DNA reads TGTGCCAGCAGCCATAACAATAATTCACCCCTCCACTTT. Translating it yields CASSHNNNSPLHF.

CDR3 coding DNA: TGTGCCAGCAGTTCCGGACTAGCGGGGGGATCCTACGAGCAGTACTTC. Its translation is CASSSGLAGGSYEQYF. The V call is TRBV6-2 or TRBV6-3, the J call TRBJ2-7; 14 bases align to TRBD2. Germline CDR1 is MNHEY and CDR2 is SVGEGT. V was clipped by 4 bases and J by 1 base; unmatched bases: 3. There are 16 residues in the CDR3.

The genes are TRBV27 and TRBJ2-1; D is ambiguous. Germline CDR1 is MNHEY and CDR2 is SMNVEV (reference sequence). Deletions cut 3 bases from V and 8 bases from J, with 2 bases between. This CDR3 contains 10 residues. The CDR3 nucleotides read TGTGCCAGCAGTTTTGATGAGCAGTTCTTC. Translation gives CASSFDEQFF.

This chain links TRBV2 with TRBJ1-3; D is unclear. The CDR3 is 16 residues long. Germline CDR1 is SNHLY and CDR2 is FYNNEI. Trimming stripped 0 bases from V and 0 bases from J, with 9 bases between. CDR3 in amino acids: CASSEALRVSGNTIYF. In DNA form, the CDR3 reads TGTGCCAGCAGTGAAGCGCTTCGAGTCTCTGGAAACACCATATATTTT. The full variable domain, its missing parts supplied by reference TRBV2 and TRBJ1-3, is EPEVTQTPSHQVTQMGQEVILRCVPISNHLYFYWYRQILGQKVEFLVSFYNNEISEKSEIFDDQFSVERPDGSNFTLKIRSTKLEDSAMYFCASSEALRVSGNTIYFGEGSWLTVV.

In nucleotides, the CDR3 is TGTGCCACCAGAAAAGGGAGTCCAGATACGCAGTATTTT. Translated: CATRKGSPDTQYF. The rearrangement joins TRBV24-1 to TRBJ2-3, with TRBD2 as a possible D gene (5 bases). CDR3 length: 13 amino acids. Germline values: CDR1 KGHDR, CDR2 SFDVKD. V was shortened by 7 bases and J by 4 bases, with 11 bases between the two germline ends.

The CDR3 protein is CASSQSSAGGRYF. The CDR3 DNA reads TGTGCCAGCAGCCAATCATCAGCGGGGGGCCGGTACTTC. The genes are TRBV3-1 (or the pseudogene TRBV3-2) and TRBJ2-7, with 9 bases fitting TRBD2. Germline-derived CDR1 and CDR2 are LGHDT and YNNKEL (reference sequence). The CDR3 covers 13 residues. V gave up 2 bases and J gave up 12 bases; unmatched junction bases: 8.

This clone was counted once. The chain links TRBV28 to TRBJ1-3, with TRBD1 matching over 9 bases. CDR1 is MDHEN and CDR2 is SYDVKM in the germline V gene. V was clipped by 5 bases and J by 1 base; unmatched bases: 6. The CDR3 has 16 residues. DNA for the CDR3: TGTGCCAGCAGTCAAACAGGGGGCGCTTCTGGAAACACCATATATTTT. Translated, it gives CASSQTGGASGNTIYF.

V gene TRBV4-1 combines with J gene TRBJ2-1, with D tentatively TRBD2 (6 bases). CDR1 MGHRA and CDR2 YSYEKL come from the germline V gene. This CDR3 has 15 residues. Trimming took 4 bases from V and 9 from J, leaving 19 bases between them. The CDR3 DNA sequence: TGCGCCAGCAGCCCCTCGTTCTCCTCGGAGGGTGAGCAGTTCTTC. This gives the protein CASSPSFSSEGEQFF.

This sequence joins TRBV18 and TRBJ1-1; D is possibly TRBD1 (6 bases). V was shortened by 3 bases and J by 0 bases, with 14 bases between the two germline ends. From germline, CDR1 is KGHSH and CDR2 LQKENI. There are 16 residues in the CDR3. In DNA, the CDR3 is TGTGCCAGCTCACCGAGGGGGTTTACGATGAACACTGAAGCTTTCTTT. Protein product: CASSPRGFTMNTEAFF.

This CDR3 reads CASSPRVVAGSTDTQYF. The CDR3 DNA sequence: TGTGCCAGCAGCCCTCGCGTAGTAGCGGGAAGCACAGATACGCAGTATTTT. The J gene is TRBJ2-3, the V gene TRBV3-1 (or the pseudogene TRBV3-2), with TRBD2 identical over 8 bases. Germline V CDR1 and CDR2: LGHDT, YNNKEL (reference sequence). There are 17 residues in the CDR3. The trim removed 4 bases at V and 0 bases at J, leaving 9 bases unmatched.

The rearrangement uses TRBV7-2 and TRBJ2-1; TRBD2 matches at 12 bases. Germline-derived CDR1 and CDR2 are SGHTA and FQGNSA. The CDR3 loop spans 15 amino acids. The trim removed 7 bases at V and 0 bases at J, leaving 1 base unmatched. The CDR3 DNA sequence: TGTGCCAGCACGGGACTAGCGGGCTCCTACAATGAGCAGTTCTTC. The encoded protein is CASTGLAGSYNEQFF.

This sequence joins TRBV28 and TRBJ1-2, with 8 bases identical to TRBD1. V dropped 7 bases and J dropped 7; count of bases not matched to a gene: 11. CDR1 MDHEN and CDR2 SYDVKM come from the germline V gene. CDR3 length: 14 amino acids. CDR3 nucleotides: TGTGCCAGCACCTTTCTGGACAGGGTTGGTGGCTACACCTTC. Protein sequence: CASTFLDRVGGYTF.

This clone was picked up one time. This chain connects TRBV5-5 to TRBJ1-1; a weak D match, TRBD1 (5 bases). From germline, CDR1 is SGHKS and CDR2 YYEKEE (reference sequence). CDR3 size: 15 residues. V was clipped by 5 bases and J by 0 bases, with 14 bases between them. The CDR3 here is CASRHRQSMNTEAFF. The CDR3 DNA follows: TGTGCCAGCAGGCATAGACAGAGCATGAACACTGAAGCTTTCTTT.

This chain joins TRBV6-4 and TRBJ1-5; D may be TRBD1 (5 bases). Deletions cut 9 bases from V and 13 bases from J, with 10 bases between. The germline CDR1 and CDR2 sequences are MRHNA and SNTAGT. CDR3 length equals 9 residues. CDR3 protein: CARGPMQHF. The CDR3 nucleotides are TGTGCCAGGGGACCTATGCAGCATTTT.

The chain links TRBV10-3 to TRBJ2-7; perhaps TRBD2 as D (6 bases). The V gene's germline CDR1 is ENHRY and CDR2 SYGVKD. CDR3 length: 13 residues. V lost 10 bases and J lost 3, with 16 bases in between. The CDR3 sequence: CATTGSEGYEQYF. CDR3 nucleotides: TGTGCCACCACGGGTTCGGAGGGCTACGAGCAGTACTTC.

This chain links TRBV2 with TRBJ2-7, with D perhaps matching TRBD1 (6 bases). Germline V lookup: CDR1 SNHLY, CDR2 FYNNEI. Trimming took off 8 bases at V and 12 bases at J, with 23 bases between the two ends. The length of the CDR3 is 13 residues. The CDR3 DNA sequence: TGTGCCAGCTTAAACAGGGCATTTCGAAGGGTGTACTTC. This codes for CASLNRAFRRVYF.

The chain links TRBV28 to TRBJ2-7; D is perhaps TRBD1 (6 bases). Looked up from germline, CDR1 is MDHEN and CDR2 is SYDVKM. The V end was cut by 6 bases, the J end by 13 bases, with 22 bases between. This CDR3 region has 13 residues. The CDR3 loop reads CASRLRDTFSCYF. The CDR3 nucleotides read TGTGCCAGCAGGCTACGGGACACCTTTTCGTGTTACTTC.